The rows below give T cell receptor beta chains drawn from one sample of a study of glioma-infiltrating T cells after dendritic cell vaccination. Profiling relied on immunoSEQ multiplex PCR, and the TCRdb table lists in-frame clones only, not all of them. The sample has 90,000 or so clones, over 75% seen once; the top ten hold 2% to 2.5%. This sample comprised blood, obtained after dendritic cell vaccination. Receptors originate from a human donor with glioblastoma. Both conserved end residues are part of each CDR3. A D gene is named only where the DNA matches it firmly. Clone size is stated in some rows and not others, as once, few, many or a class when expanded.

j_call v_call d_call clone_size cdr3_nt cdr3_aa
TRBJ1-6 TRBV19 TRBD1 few TGTGCCAGTAGTACCAGACAGGGTGCGCGATCACCCCTCCACTTT CASSTRQGARSPLHF
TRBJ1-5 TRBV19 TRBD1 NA TGTGCCAGTAGGGCCGGGGGACAGGGAAGGAATCAGCCCCAGCATTTT CASRAGGQGRNQPQHF
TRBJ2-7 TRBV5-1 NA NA TGCGCCAGCAGCTTACAGGGCGATGCAGCCTACGAGCAGTACTTC CASSLQGDAAYEQYF
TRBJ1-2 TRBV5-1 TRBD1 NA TGCGCCAGCAGCCCCGGGACAGGGGTTGATTATGGCTACACCTTC CASSPGTGVDYGYTF
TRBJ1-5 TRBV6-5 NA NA TGTGCCAGCAGTTACTCAGGGGATGGCAATCAGCCCCAGCATTTT CASSYSGDGNQPQHF
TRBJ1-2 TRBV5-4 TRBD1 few TGTGCCAGCAGCTTGGGTGTCCGACAGGGGGAGGCCGAAGACACCTTC CASSLGVRQGEAEDTF
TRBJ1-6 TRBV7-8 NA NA TGTGCCAGCAGCTTAGTAACGAGGGGGAATAATTCACCCCTCCACTTT CASSLVTRGNNSPLHF
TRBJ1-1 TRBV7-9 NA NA TGTGCCAGCAGCTTTACAGTGAACACTGAAGCTTTCTTT CASSFTVNTEAFF
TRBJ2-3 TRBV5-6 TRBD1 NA TGTGCCAGCAGCTTGGTTGGACAGGGGATGAATACGCAGTATTTT CASSLVGQGMNTQYF
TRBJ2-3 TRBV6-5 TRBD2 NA TGTGCCAGCAGTGAAGGACTAGCCACAGATACGCAGTATTTT CASSEGLATDTQYF
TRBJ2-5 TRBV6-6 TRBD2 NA TGTGCCAGCAGTTCCAGCGGGGGGGCCCGAGAGACCCAGTACTTC CASSSSGGARETQYF
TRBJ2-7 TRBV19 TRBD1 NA TGTGCCAGTAGTCCGGACAGGGTCCCGTACTCCTACGAGCAGTACTTC CASSPDRVPYSYEQYF
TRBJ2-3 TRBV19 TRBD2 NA TGTGCCAGTAGTATCCCTAGCGGGGACACAGATACGCAGTATTTT CASSIPSGDTDTQYF
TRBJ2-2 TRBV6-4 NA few TGTGCCAGCAGTGACTCGGGGCAGGACACCGGGGAGCTGTTTTTT CASSDSGQDTGELFF